A selection of T cell receptor beta chains follows, all from one sample in a study of regulatory T cells in long-lasting Graves disease. Each CDR3 protein gets one entry after TCRdb re-called the multiplex PCR reads with MiXCR. The repertoire consists of roughly 510,000 distinct CDR3 sequences, with roughly 16% occurring once and the leading ten covering 12%. These same records also appear under a second study, on T cells in Graves' hyperthyroidism and ophthalmopathy.

The specimen was peripheral blood mononuclear cells (PBMCs), collected at new diagnosis, from a patient treated with antithyroid drugs. The receptors derive from a man aged 18-30 years with Graves disease. The CDR3 runs from the conserved cysteine through the conserved F or W. D genes are given only for firm matches. Expanded clones get a size class; other rows say once, few or many, or leave the size out.

J,size,length,D,V,DNA,CDR3
TRBJ2-3,-,16,-,TRBV6-2/TRBV6-3,TGTGCCAGCAGCTCCACCCAGACTTTCCTCACAGATACGCAGTATTTT,CASSSTQTFLTDTQYF
TRBJ2-1,-,15,TRBD2,TRBV20-1,TGCAGTGCTAGAACCGGGACTAGCGGGGGGGCGGAGCAGTTCTTC,CSARTGTSGGAEQFF
TRBJ2-7,few,15,TRBD1,TRBV5-1,TGCGCCAGCAGTGAAACAGGGGTGGTTTCCTACGAGCAGTACTTC,CASSETGVVSYEQYF
TRBJ2-1,many,15,TRBD2,TRBV3-1,TGTGCCAGCAGCCAAGAGTCTAGCGGGATAAATGAGCAGTTCTTC,CASSQESSGINEQFF
TRBJ1-2,-,14,-,TRBV9,TGTGCCAGCAGCGTAGATTGGAGGGGGGGAGGCTACACCTTC,CASSVDWRGGGYTF
TRBJ1-1,-,14,-,TRBV9,TGTGCCAGCAGCGACGGGTCAGGGCAGACTGAAGCTTTCTTT,CASSDGSGQTEAFF
TRBJ1-6,-,16,TRBD1,TRBV30,TGTGCCTGGAGTGTCCGCCGTGACAGGGGCCACCTCCCCCTCCACTTT,CAWSVRRDRGHLPLHF
TRBJ1-1,-,16,TRBD1,TRBV9,TGTGCCAGCAGCGCGGGCGGACAGGGAATTCGCACTGAAGCTTTCTTT,CASSAGGQGIRTEAFF
TRBJ1-1,few,18,TRBD1,TRBV27,TGTGCCAGCAGTTTAACGGGACAGGGGCGTCCTCCGAACACTGAAGCTTTCTTT,CASSLTGQGRPPNTEAFF
TRBJ2-1,-,16,-,TRBV5-1,TGCGCCAGCAGCCCTGGGGGCGGGAGTGCGTACAATGAGCAGTTCTTC,CASSPGGGSAYNEQFF
TRBJ2-1,many,19,-,TRBV7-3,TGTGCCAGCAGCTTAACACCGGGACAGATACTAGCGACTAGCAATGAGCAGTTCTTC,CASSLTPGQILATSNEQFF
TRBJ1-2,many,16,TRBD1,TRBV7-6,TGTGCCAGCAGCGGTTTGACGGGACAGGGGGCGCGTGGCTACACCTTC,CASSGLTGQGARGYTF
TRBJ1-6,-,16,-,TRBV11-2,TGTGCCAGCAGCCCGAGGGGGAAGGTCTATAATTCACCCCTCCACTTT,CASSPRGKVYNSPLHF
TRBJ1-5,-,13,-,TRBV30,TGTGCCTGGAGTGTGGATCGTAATCAGCCCCAGCATTTT,CAWSVDRNQPQHF
TRBJ2-2,few,16,TRBD2,TRBV20-1,TGCAGTGTGGGACTAGCGGGAGCAGTGAACACCGGGGAGCTGTTTTTT,CSVGLAGAVNTGELFF
TRBJ2-3,-,14,-,TRBV20-1,TGCAGTGCTAGAGACGGCGGGAATACAGATACGCAGTATTTT,CSARDGGNTDTQYF
TRBJ2-5,-,15,TRBD1,TRBV4-1,TGCGCCAGCAGCCAGGGACAGGGGGTAGCCGAGACCCAGTACTTC,CASSQGQGVAETQYF
TRBJ1-3,-,14,TRBD1,TRBV20-1,TGCAGTGCTAGAATACGGGACAGAGGAAACACCATATATTTT,CSARIRDRGNTIYF
TRBJ1-5,few,16,TRBD1,TRBV12-3/TRBV12-4,TGTGCCAGCAGTTTCTCCAGGGGGCAGAGCAATCAGCCCCAGCATTTT,CASSFSRGQSNQPQHF
TRBJ1-1,many,13,-,TRBV29-1,TGCAGCGTCCACAGAAAGTTGAACACTGAAGCTTTCTTT,CSVHRKLNTEAFF
TRBJ1-3,many,14,-,TRBV12-3/TRBV12-4,TGTGCCAGCAACCATCAGGATTCTGGAAACACCATATATTTT,CASNHQDSGNTIYF
TRBJ2-1,many,14,-,TRBV12-3/TRBV12-4,TGTGCCAGCAACCTGGACTATCTGGACAATGAGCAGTTCTTC,CASNLDYLDNEQFF
TRBJ1-1,many,14,TRBD1,TRBV2,TGTGCCAGCAGTGAGGGGCAGGGGGCCACTGAAGCTTTCTTT,CASSEGQGATEAFF
TRBJ2-7,many,14,TRBD2,TRBV2,TGTGCCAGCAAGGTTAGCGGGAGCTCCTACGAGCAGTACTTC,CASKVSGSSYEQYF
TRBJ2-2,many,16,TRBD2,TRBV28,TGTGCCAGCAGTTTAGACAGCGGGAGCGGAACCGGGGAGCTGTTTTTT,CASSLDSGSGTGELFF
TRBJ2-2,few,14,-,TRBV3-1,TGTGCCAGCAGCCAAGGGGTTGGCGGCGGGGAGCTGTTTTTT,CASSQGVGGGELFF
TRBJ2-1,many,14,-,TRBV11-2,TGTGCCAGCAGCTTAGAGCCCAGCGCCAATGAGCAGTTCTTC,CASSLEPSANEQFF